Listed below are T cell receptor beta chains from one sample, sequenced in a study of blood T cell repertoires in COVID-19. Only in-frame clones appear in the TCRdb table, and some are missing; sequencing was by immunoSEQ multiplex PCR. This table has about 40,000 clones, about four fifths appearing once. The sequenced sample consisted of peripheral blood. These receptors were collected from a woman aged 55-70 years with acute or convalescent COVID-19. Each CDR3 is given with its conserved first and last residue. D genes are given only for firm matches. The size of a clone is reported for some rows only, either as once, few or many, or as a class for expanded clones.

J | V | D | size | CDR3 | DNA
TRBJ2-1 | TRBV5-4 | NA | NA | CASSLTKYNEQFF | TGTGCCAGCTCCCTTACAAAATACAATGAGCAGTTCTTC
TRBJ2-3 | TRBV18 | TRBD2 | NA | CASSPPGLAGGQDTQYF | TGTGCCAGCTCACCACCAGGACTAGCGGGGGGGCAAGATACGCAGTATTTT
TRBJ2-1 | TRBV13 | NA | NA | CASSLPVSNEQFF | TGTGCCAGCAGCTTACCCGTCAGCAATGAGCAGTTCTTC
TRBJ2-3 | TRBV5-1 | TRBD2 | NA | CASSLLAGGTDTQYF | TGCGCCAGCAGCTTGTTAGCGGGGGGCACAGATACGCAGTATTTT
TRBJ2-3 | TRBV2 | TRBD2 | NA | CASSETSERDTQYF | TGTGCCAGCAGCGAGACTAGCGAGAGAGATACGCAGTATTTT
TRBJ2-5 | TRBV7-2 | NA | NA | CASSSRGPTPQETQYF | TGTGCCAGCAGCTCCAGGGGCCCAACCCCCCAAGAGACCCAGTACTTC
TRBJ2-3 | TRBV5-1 | TRBD2 | once | CASSFLAGSTDTQYF | TGCGCCAGCAGCTTCTTAGCGGGTAGCACAGATACGCAGTATTTT
TRBJ2-5 | TRBV15 | NA | NA | CATSRDGGLQETQYF | TGTGCCACCAGCAGAGATGGGGGACTCCAAGAGACCCAGTACTTC
TRBJ2-1 | TRBV6-6 | NA | NA | CASSYSARSDNEQFF | TGTGCCAGCAGTTATAGTGCTAGGTCGGACAATGAGCAGTTCTTC
TRBJ1-1 | TRBV5-1 | TRBD1 | NA | CASGDRVNTEAFF | TGCGCCAGCGGAGACAGGGTGAACACTGAAGCTTTCTTT
TRBJ2-3 | TRBV25-1 | NA | NA | CASSDTASVTDTQYF | TGTGCCAGCAGTGATACCGCGAGCGTCACAGATACGCAGTATTTT
TRBJ2-1 | TRBV4-2 | TRBD1 | NA | CASTPGQAGEGSYNEQFF | TGTGCCAGCACCCCGGGACAGGCAGGGGAAGGATCCTACAATGAGCAGTTCTTC
TRBJ2-5 | TRBV30 | NA | NA | CAWSAGAPETQYF | TGTGCCTGGAGTGCGGGAGCTCCCGAGACCCAGTACTTC
TRBJ1-3 | TRBV20-1 | NA | large | CSADQGNTIYF | TGCAGTGCTGATCAGGGAAACACCATATATTTT
TRBJ2-5 | TRBV6-1 | NA | NA | CASSEQWSLKGETQYF | TGTGCCAGCAGTGAACAGTGGTCTTTGAAGGGGGAGACCCAGTACTTC
TRBJ1-2 | TRBV28 | NA | NA | CASSLRQVYGYTF | TGTGCCAGCAGTTTAAGACAAGTATATGGCTACACCTTC
TRBJ1-3 | TRBV5-4 | TRBD1 | NA | CASSYGTGAGNTIYF | TGTGCCAGCAGCTACGGGACAGGGGCTGGAAACACCATATATTTT
TRBJ1-2 | TRBV12-3/TRBV12-4 | NA | NA | CASSFRGSDGYTF | TGTGCCAGCAGTTTTAGAGGTAGCGATGGCTACACCTTC
TRBJ2-2 | TRBV6-5 | NA | NA | CASMRDTGELFF | TGTGCCAGCATGAGGGACACCGGGGAGCTGTTTTTT
TRBJ2-1 | TRBV5-1 | NA | NA | CASSPLTYNEQFF | TGCGCCAGCAGCCCACTCACCTACAATGAGCAGTTCTTC
TRBJ2-1 | TRBV4-1 | TRBD2 | NA | CASSQDPLLAHNEQFF | TGCGCCAGCAGCCAAGATCCGTTACTAGCGCACAATGAGCAGTTCTTC
TRBJ1-5 | TRBV5-1 | NA | NA | CASSSEADQPQHF | TGCGCCAGCAGCTCCGAAGCGGATCAGCCCCAGCATTTT
TRBJ2-6 | TRBV5-1 | NA | NA | CASSRLADGANVLTF | TGCGCCAGCAGTAGGCTAGCTGACGGGGCCAACGTCCTGACTTTC
TRBJ2-1 | TRBV24-1 | NA | NA | CATSDLSSYNEQFF | TGTGCCACCAGTGACCTGAGCTCCTACAATGAGCAGTTCTTC
TRBJ1-1 | TRBV6-5 | NA | NA | CASSWTKTEAFF | TGTGCCAGCAGCTGGACAAAAACTGAAGCTTTCTTT
TRBJ1-4 | TRBV30 | TRBD1 | NA | CAWSPLDRVNEKLFF | TGTGCCTGGAGTCCCCTCGACAGGGTTAATGAAAAACTGTTTTTT
TRBJ1-1 | TRBV12-3/TRBV12-4 | NA | NA | CASSSTGKAFF | TGTGCCAGCAGTTCGACAGGCAAAGCTTTCTTT
TRBJ1-2 | TRBV18 | NA | NA | CASSPLGANYGYTF | TGTGCCAGCTCACCCTTGGGAGCTAACTATGGCTACACCTTC
TRBJ1-3 | TRBV7-6 | TRBD1 | NA | CASSLGTGYSSGNTIYF | TGTGCCAGCAGCTTGGGGACAGGGTATAGCTCTGGAAACACCATATATTTT
TRBJ2-2 | TRBV4-2 | NA | NA | CASSYGAGAGGELFF | TGTGCCAGCAGCTATGGGGCAGGGGCGGGCGGGGAGCTGTTTTTT
TRBJ1-4 | TRBV2 | NA | NA | CASSGTTTNEKLFF | TGTGCCAGCAGTGGGACAACAACTAATGAAAAACTGTTTTTT
TRBJ2-3 | TRBV29-1 | TRBD2 | NA | CSVLRLAGFEDTQYF | TGCAGCGTCCTAAGACTAGCGGGATTTGAAGATACGCAGTATTTT
TRBJ1-5 | TRBV5-4 | TRBD1 | few | CASSNDRATQPQHF | TGTGCCAGCAGCAATGACAGGGCCACTCAGCCCCAGCATTTT
TRBJ2-7 | TRBV23-1 | NA | NA | CASSQGTPSSYEQYF | TGCGCCAGCAGTCAAGGGACACCGAGCTCCTACGAGCAGTACTTC
TRBJ1-3 | TRBV6-5 | NA | medium-sized | CASRESGSGNTIYF | TGTGCCAGCAGGGAGTCGGGTTCTGGAAACACCATATATTTT
TRBJ1-2 | TRBV14 | NA | few | CASSRHLTGYGYTF | TGTGCCAGCAGCCGGCACCTAACAGGCTATGGCTACACCTTC
TRBJ1-2 | TRBV7-2 | NA | NA | CASSFSPGDYGYTF | TGTGCCAGCAGCTTTTCTCCAGGGGACTATGGCTACACCTTC
TRBJ1-5 | TRBV2 | NA | NA | CASKVGGLPQHF | TGTGCCAGCAAGGTCGGGGGGTTGCCCCAGCATTTT
TRBJ1-2 | TRBV30 | NA | NA | CAWRGLGGGYGYTF | TGTGCCTGGAGGGGTTTAGGCGGAGGCTATGGCTACACCTTC
TRBJ1-1 | TRBV2 | TRBD1 | once | CASSEGTGGMEAFF | TGTGCCAGCAGTGAAGGGACAGGGGGTATGGAAGCTTTCTTT